Below, one T cell receptor beta chain is given with its context. This sample was included in a study of T cell changes during pregnancy in multiple sclerosis. The table came from immunoSEQ multiplex PCR; TCRdb's copy has only in-frame clones and leaves some out. This sample has tens of thousands of clones, with 85% to 95% found just once. Germline-derived CDR1 and CDR2 are SNHLY and FYNNEI. This CDR3 spans 18 amino acids. The J segment lost 0 bases and the V segment lost 6 bases, leaving 9 bases of the junction unmatched. The receptor was isolated from a female donor with multiple sclerosis, enrolled in a pregnancy study. The chain uses TRBV2 and TRBJ2-6; 9 positions agree with TRBD2. Sequenced here: peripheral blood, sampled in the third trimester of pregnancy. The CDR3 spells CASRGTTSGRSGANVLTF. The CDR3 nucleotides are TGTGCCAGCAGGGGGACGACTAGCGGACGCTCTGGGGCCAACGTCCTGACTTTC.